This TCR beta chain originates from a study of blood T cell repertoires in COVID-19. Study details: The United States, Italy and Spain supplied acute and convalescent COVID-19 samples. Sources were T cells, B-cell-depleted T cells, or PBMCs; the material itself was cDNA or gDNA.

Only in-frame clones appear in the TCRdb table, and some are missing; sequencing was by immunoSEQ multiplex PCR. The sample has some 200,000 clones, around 80% seen once. V was shortened by 3 bases and J by 6 bases, with 11 bases between the two germline ends. Germline-derived CDR1 and CDR2 are KGHDR and SFDVKD. The CDR3 runs 13 residues. The source is a human donor with acute or convalescent COVID-19. The donor label of this sample is uncertain. Sequencing was performed on peripheral blood. The V and J genes are TRBV24-1 and TRBJ2-7; D is unclear. The CDR3 here is CATSDVTRCEQYF. The DNA for the CDR3 is TGTGCCACCAGTGATGTTACTCGGTGCGAGCAGTACTTC.